This is a list of T cell receptor beta chains from one sample in a study of T cells in Graves' hyperthyroidism and ophthalmopathy. Each CDR3 protein is one row after TCRdb ran MiXCR on the multiplex PCR reads. Of more than 600,000 distinct CDR3 sequences detected, approximately 16% appear once; the ten largest clones hold over 7.5%. Sequenced sample: blood. The receptors come from a man aged 18 to 29 with Graves' hyperthyroidism. The CDR3 runs from the conserved cysteine through the conserved F or W. Fields, in order: V gene, D gene, clone size, J gene, CDR3 DNA, CDR3 protein. A D gene is named only where the DNA matches it firmly. Size is stated for part of the rows, as once, few or many counts, or as a class when the clone is expanded.

V gene: TRBV29-1
D gene: -
clone size: -
J gene: TRBJ2-3
CDR3 DNA: TGCAGCGGCCTCGGGGATACGCAGTATTTT
CDR3 protein: CSGLGDTQYF

V gene: TRBV18
D gene: TRBD2
clone size: few
J gene: TRBJ2-1
CDR3 DNA: TGTGCCAGCTCCACGGGTAGCGGGGAGGTCCTCTTC
CDR3 protein: CASSTGSGEVLF

V gene: TRBV18
D gene: -
clone size: many
J gene: TRBJ2-7
CDR3 DNA: TGTGCCAGCTCACCTCAGGGAGGTGCCGAGCAGTACTTC
CDR3 protein: CASSPQGGAEQYF

V gene: TRBV2
D gene: -
clone size: -
J gene: TRBJ2-5
CDR3 DNA: TGTGCCAGCAGTAGACAGGAGGGGGAGACCCAGTACTTC
CDR3 protein: CASSRQEGETQYF

V gene: TRBV6-1
D gene: -
clone size: few
J gene: TRBJ1-2
CDR3 DNA: TGTGCCAGCAGTCCCAGGGAGAACTATGGCTACACCTTC
CDR3 protein: CASSPRENYGYTF

V gene: TRBV19
D gene: -
clone size: -
J gene: TRBJ1-1
CDR3 DNA: TGTGCCAGTAGTGTGGGACACCGCTTAGAAGCTTTCTTT
CDR3 protein: CASSVGHRLEAFF

V gene: TRBV30
D gene: TRBD1
clone size: many
J gene: TRBJ2-7
CDR3 DNA: TGTGCCTGGGGGCGGGGACAGGCCTACGAGCAGTACTTC
CDR3 protein: CAWGRGQAYEQYF

V gene: TRBV27
D gene: TRBD2
clone size: many
J gene: TRBJ2-3
CDR3 DNA: TGTGCCAGCGGGACTACGATGGATACGCAGTATTTT
CDR3 protein: CASGTTMDTQYF

V gene: TRBV9
D gene: -
clone size: -
J gene: TRBJ2-2
CDR3 DNA: TGTGCCAGCAGCTTACAGTGGAACACCGGGGAGCTGTTTTTT
CDR3 protein: CASSLQWNTGELFF

V gene: TRBV18
D gene: -
clone size: many
J gene: TRBJ2-1
CDR3 DNA: TGTGCCAGCTCTGTAAGGGGCAAGGAGATCTACAATGAGCAGTTCTTC
CDR3 protein: CASSVRGKEIYNEQFF

V gene: TRBV3-1
D gene: TRBD1
clone size: few
J gene: TRBJ2-1
CDR3 DNA: TGTGCCAGCACACTACAGGGGGCGGATGAGCAGTTCTTC
CDR3 protein: CASTLQGADEQFF

V gene: TRBV9
D gene: -
clone size: many
J gene: TRBJ2-7
CDR3 DNA: TGTGCCAGCAGCGTAGGAAGCGGGCTCCACTACGAGCAGTACTTC
CDR3 protein: CASSVGSGLHYEQYF

V gene: TRBV27
D gene: -
clone size: many
J gene: TRBJ2-3
CDR3 DNA: TGTGCCAGTACCAGGGCGAACACAGATACGCAGTATTTT
CDR3 protein: CASTRANTDTQYF

V gene: TRBV2
D gene: -
clone size: many
J gene: TRBJ1-1
CDR3 DNA: TGTGCCAGCAGTGAAAGGGTAAACACTGAAGCTTTCTTT
CDR3 protein: CASSERVNTEAFF